Each of the 11 T cell receptor beta chains below was sequenced from the same sample in a study of blood T cell repertoires in COVID-19. Sequencing used immunoSEQ multiplex PCR; TCRdb keeps in-frame clones, though not all of them. The table shows some 97,000 clones, with approximately 84% occurring only once. Material for sequencing was peripheral blood. Receptor source: a man aged 25-45 years in a cohort sampled during active COVID-19.

This sequence joins TRBV6-4 and TRBJ1-5, with TRBD1 matching over 9 bases. Per germline, CDR1 MRHNA and CDR2 SNTAGT. This CDR3 spans 20 amino acids. The V and J ends lost 2 bases and 0 bases, in that order; junction bases with no gene match: 14. For the CDR3, the DNA is TGTGCCAGCAGTGACAGGAGGCGGGACAGGGACCTCTATAGCAATCAGCCCCAGCATTTT. Its protein is CASSDRRRDRDLYSNQPQHF.

This clone was detected a few times. The chain links TRBV24-1 to TRBJ1-1; D gene uncertain. This CDR3 has 18 residues. The V end was cut by 1 base, the J end by 0 bases, with 17 bases between. Germline CDR1 is KGHDR and CDR2 is SFDVKD. CDR3 nucleotides: TGTGCCACCAGTGATTTATGGGCCTGGACTGTAATGAACACTGAAGCTTTCTTT. It yields the protein CATSDLWAWTVMNTEAFF.

This sequence joins TRBV3-1 (or the pseudogene TRBV3-2) and TRBJ2-5; TRBD1 matches 9 bases. The CDR3 covers 14 residues. V dropped 4 bases and J dropped 3; count of bases not matched to a gene: 3. Germline V gene lookup returns CDR1 LGHDT and CDR2 YNNKEL (reference sequence). CDR3 nucleotides: TGTGCCAGCAGCCTGGGACAGGGAAAAGAGACCCAGTACTTC. Translating it yields CASSLGQGKETQYF.

In its sample, this clone was seen once. The chain links TRBV6-5 to TRBJ2-1; a weak D match, TRBD1 (5 bases). The CDR3 runs to 13 residues. Deletions cut 0 bases from V and 10 bases from J, with 10 bases between. Germline assignment: CDR1 MNHEY and CDR2 SVGAGI. The CDR3 protein is CASSYSIGQEQFF. DNA for the CDR3: TGTGCCAGCAGTTACTCGATAGGACAAGAGCAGTTCTTC.

This rearrangement joins TRBV2 to TRBJ2-3, with 10 nucleotides matching TRBD2. V lost 5 bases and J lost 6; bases outside the gene matches: 8. CDR3 length equals 15 residues. Per the germline V gene, CDR1 is SNHLY and CDR2 is FYNNEI. The CDR3 protein is CASSIAGGYTDTQYF. In DNA form, the CDR3 reads TGTGCCAGCAGTATAGCGGGGGGATACACGGATACGCAGTATTTT.

The chain combines TRBV5-1 with TRBJ1-6; D is perhaps TRBD1 (5 bases). V lost 4 bases and J 7 bases, leaving 12 bases between the germline ends. Germline V CDR1 and CDR2: SGHRS, YFSETQ. The CDR3 consists of 14 residues. The CDR3, as DNA: TGCGCCAGCAGCGACCAGGGAGGCAATTCACCCCTCCACTTT. It specifies CASSDQGGNSPLHF.

The chain employs TRBV7-2 and TRBJ2-3, with D tentatively TRBD1 (6 bases). Germline V gene lookup returns CDR1 SGHTA and CDR2 FQGNSA. The V gene lost 0 bases and the J gene lost 3 bases, with 7 bases spanning the gap. This CDR3 contains 14 residues. CDR3 DNA sequence: TGTGCCAGCAGCTTAGCTGGACAGACAGATACGCAGTATTTT. Translation: CASSLAGQTDTQYF. The variable domain in full, with the rest retrieved from reference TRBV7-2 and TRBJ2-3, is GAGVSQSPSNKVTEKGKDVELRCDPISGHTALYWYRQSLGQGLEFLIYFQGNSAPDKSGLPSDRFSAERTGGSVSTLTIQRTQQEDSAVYLCASSLAGQTDTQYFGPGTRLTVL.

The J gene is TRBJ2-7, the V gene TRBV2; 7 bases match TRBD1. The CDR3 has 13 residues. The germline V gene has CDR1 SNHLY and CDR2 FYNNEI. The V gene end was trimmed by 7 bases and the J gene end by 0 bases; junction bases not matched to a gene: 3. Here the CDR3 DNA reads TGTGCCAGCAATAGACAGGGCTCCTACGAGCAGTACTTC. Its protein is CASNRQGSYEQYF.

On this clone: This sample includes further DNA sequences coding for the same CDR3. The chain links TRBV5-1 to TRBJ2-5, with 9 bases matching TRBD2. This CDR3 has 14 residues. Trimming at V came to 4 bases and at J to 4 bases, leaving 5 bases not matched to a gene. Germline V gene data show CDR1 as SGHRS and CDR2 as YFSETQ. The CDR3 reads CASSPGTSPETQYF. CDR3 nucleotides: TGCGCCAGCAGCCCCGGGACTAGCCCAGAGACCCAGTACTTC.

V usage is TRBV7-9 and J usage is TRBJ2-4; D remains unclear. Germline loops: CDR1 SEHNR, CDR2 FQNEAQ (reference sequence). This CDR3 spans 12 amino acids. The V and J ends lost 1 base and 10 bases respectively, with 8 bases between them. The CDR3 nucleotides read TGTGCCAGCAGCTTAGATGGGCCTATTCAGTACTTC. Its protein is CASSLDGPIQYF.

The CDR3 coding sequence is TGTGCCAGCAGTTTCAGCGGGGGGGCCCCAGAGACCCAGTACTTC. Encoded protein: CASSFSGGAPETQYF. The chain carries TRBV28 and TRBJ2-5; 10 bases are shared with TRBD2. Germline CDR1 is MDHEN and CDR2 is SYDVKM. The CDR3 consists of 15 residues. Trimming at V came to 3 bases and at J to 4 bases, leaving 5 bases not matched to a gene.